This entry concerns a single T cell receptor beta chain. From germline, CDR1 is LNHDA and CDR2 SQIVND (reference sequence). The length of the CDR3 is 14 residues. The V and J ends lost 10 bases and 0 bases, in that order; junction bases with no gene match: 5. This sample was taken from a study of T cell changes during pregnancy in multiple sclerosis. Clones were sequenced by immunoSEQ multiplex PCR, and TCRdb holds only the in-frame ones, with some missing. The table has about 83,000 clones, around 96% seen once; the top ten hold approximately 1%. The V call is TRBV19, the J call TRBJ1-5, with 8 bases aligning to TRBD1. This specimen consisted of peripheral blood, obtained in the second trimester of pregnancy. The TCR originated in a female donor with multiple sclerosis, enrolled in a pregnancy study. The CDR3 sequence is CAKKTGASNQPQHF. In DNA form, the CDR3 reads TGTGCCAAGAAGACAGGGGCTAGCAATCAGCCCCAGCATTTT.